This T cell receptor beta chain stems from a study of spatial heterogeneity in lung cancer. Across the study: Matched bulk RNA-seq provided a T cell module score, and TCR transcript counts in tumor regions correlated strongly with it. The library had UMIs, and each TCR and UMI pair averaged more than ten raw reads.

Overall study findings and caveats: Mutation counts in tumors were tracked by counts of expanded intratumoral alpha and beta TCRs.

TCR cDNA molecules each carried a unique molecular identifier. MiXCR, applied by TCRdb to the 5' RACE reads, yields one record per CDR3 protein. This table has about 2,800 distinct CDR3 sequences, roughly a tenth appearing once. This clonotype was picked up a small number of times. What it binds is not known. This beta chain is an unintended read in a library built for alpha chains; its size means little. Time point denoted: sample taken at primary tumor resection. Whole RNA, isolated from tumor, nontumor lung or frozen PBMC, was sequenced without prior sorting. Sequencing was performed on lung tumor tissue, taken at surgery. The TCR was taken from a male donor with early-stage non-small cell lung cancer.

DNA of the CDR3: TGTGCCAGCAGCCGCCAGGTACAGGGTCAACAAGAGACCCAGTACTTC. Encoded protein: CASSRQVQGQQETQYF. This chain joins TRBV4-2 and TRBJ2-5; tentatively, D is TRBD1 (6 bases). This CDR3 has 16 amino acids. The V gene lost 4 bases and the J gene lost 2 bases, with 17 bases spanning the gap. The germline gives CDR1 LGHNA, CDR2 YNFKEQ.